This TCR beta chain came from a study of blood T cell repertoires in COVID-19. On the study more broadly: COVID-19 samples from acute and convalescent phases originated in the United States, Italy and Spain.

Libraries were prepared by immunoSEQ multiplex PCR; TCRdb keeps only in-frame clonotypes and omits some of them. The repertoire holds 85,000 to 100,000 clones, with roughly 77% as singletons. The sequence was obtained from a human donor in a cohort sampled during active COVID-19. The sequencing sample was made of peripheral blood.

CDR3 in DNA: TGTGCCAGCAGTTCCTCGGACTATGTTGAGCAGTTCTTC. It translates to CASSSSDYVEQFF. V is TRBV6-5 and J is TRBJ2-1; D is perhaps TRBD2 (6 bases). The CDR3 contains 13 residues. V lost 4 bases, J lost 9 bases, and 13 bases lay in between. Germline loops: CDR1 MNHEY, CDR2 SVGAGI.